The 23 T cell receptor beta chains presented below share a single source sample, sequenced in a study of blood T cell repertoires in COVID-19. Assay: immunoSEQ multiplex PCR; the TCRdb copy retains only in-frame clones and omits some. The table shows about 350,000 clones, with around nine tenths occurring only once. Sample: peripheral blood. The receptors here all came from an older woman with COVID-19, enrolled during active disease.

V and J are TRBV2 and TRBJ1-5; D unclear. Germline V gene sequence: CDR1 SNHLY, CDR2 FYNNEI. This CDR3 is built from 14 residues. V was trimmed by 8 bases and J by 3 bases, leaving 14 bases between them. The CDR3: CASELGIVNQPQHF. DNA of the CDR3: TGTGCCAGCGAACTAGGGATCGTCAATCAGCCCCAGCATTTT.

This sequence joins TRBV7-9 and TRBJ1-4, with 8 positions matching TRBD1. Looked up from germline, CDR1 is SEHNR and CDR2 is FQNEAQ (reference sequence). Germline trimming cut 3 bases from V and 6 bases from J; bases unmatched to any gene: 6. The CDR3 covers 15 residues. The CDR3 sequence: CASSFGQGWDEKLFF. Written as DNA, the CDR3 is TGTGCCAGCAGCTTCGGACAGGGCTGGGATGAAAAACTGTTTTTT.

CDR3 sequence: CASSRRTGLSSYNSPLHF. The CDR3 DNA reads as TGTGCCAGCAGCCGCCGGACAGGCCTAAGCTCCTATAATTCACCCCTCCACTTT. The rearrangement joins TRBV2 to TRBJ1-6, with 7 positions matching TRBD1. Germline values: CDR1 SNHLY, CDR2 FYNNEI. The V gene end was trimmed by 6 bases and the J gene end by 0 bases; junction bases not matched to a gene: 11. CDR3 size: 18 residues.

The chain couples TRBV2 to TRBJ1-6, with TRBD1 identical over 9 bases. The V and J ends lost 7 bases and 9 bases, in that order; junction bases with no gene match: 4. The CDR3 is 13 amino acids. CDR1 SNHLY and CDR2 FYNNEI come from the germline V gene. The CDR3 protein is CASTGQGRSPLHF. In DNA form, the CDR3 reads TGTGCCAGCACCGGACAGGGGCGTTCACCCCTCCACTTT.

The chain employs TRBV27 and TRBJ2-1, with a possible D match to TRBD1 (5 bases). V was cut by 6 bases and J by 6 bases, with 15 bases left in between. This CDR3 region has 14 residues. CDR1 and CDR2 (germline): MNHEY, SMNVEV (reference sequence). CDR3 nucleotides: TGTGCCAGCAGGGAAACAGGCCTAGGCAATGAGCAGTTCTTC. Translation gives CASRETGLGNEQFF.

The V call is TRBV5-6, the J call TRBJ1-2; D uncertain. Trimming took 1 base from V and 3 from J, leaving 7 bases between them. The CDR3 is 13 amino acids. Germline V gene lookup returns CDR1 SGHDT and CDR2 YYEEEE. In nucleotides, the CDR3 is TGTGCCAGCAGCTTGCAGTCCCACTATGGCTACACCTTC. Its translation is CASSLQSHYGYTF.

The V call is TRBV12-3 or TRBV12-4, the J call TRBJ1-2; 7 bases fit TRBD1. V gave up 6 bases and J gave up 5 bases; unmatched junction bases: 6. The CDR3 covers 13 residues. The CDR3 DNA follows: TGTGCCAGCAGCCGTGACAGGGTGTATGGCTACACCTTC. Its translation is CASSRDRVYGYTF.

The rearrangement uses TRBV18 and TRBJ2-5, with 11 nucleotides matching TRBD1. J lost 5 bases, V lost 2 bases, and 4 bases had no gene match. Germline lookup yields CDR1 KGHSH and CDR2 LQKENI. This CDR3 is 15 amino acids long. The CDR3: CASSPGQGAGETQYF. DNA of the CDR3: TGTGCCAGCTCACCAGGACAGGGGGCGGGTGAGACCCAGTACTTC.

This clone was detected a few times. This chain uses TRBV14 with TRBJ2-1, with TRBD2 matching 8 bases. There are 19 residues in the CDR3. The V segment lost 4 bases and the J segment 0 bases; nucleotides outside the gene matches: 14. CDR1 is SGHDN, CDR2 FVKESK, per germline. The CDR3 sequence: CASSLRGGLASSSYNEQFF. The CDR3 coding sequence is TGTGCCAGCAGCCTACGGGGGGGGCTGGCGTCGAGCTCCTACAATGAGCAGTTCTTC.

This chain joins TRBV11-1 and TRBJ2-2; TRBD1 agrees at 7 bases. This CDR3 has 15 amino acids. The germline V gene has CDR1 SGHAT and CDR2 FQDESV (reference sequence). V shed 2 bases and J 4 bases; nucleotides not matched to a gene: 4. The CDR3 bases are TGTGCCAGCAGCTTACTTGCAGGGGGCACCGGGGAGCTGTTTTTT. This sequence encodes CASSLLAGGTGELFF.

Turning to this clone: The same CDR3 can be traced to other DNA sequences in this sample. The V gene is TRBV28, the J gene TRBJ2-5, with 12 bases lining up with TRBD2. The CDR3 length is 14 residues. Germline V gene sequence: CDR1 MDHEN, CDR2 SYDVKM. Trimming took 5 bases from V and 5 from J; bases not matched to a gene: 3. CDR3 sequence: CASSLAGGRETQYF. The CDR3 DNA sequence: TGTGCCAGCAGTCTAGCGGGGGGGCGGGAGACCCAGTACTTC.

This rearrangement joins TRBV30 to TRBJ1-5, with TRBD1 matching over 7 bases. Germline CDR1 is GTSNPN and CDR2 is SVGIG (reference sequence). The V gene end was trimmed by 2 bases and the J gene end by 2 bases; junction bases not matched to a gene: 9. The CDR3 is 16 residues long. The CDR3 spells CAWSYRTGRGNQPQHF. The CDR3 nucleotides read TGTGCCTGGAGTTATAGGACAGGCCGGGGCAATCAGCCCCAGCATTTT.

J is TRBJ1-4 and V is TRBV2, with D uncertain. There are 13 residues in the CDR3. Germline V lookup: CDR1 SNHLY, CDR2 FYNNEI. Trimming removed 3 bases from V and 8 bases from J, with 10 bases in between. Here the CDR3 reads CASSDIVGEKLFF. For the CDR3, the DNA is TGTGCCAGCAGTGATATCGTCGGGGAAAAACTGTTTTTT.

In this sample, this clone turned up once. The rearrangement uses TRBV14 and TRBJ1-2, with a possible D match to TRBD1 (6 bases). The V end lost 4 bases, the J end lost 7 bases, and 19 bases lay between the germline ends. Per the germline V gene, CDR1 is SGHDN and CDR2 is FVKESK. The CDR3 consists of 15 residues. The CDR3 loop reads CASSLAGAHVPGYTF. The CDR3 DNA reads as TGTGCCAGCAGCCTAGCGGGGGCGCATGTTCCTGGCTACACCTTC.

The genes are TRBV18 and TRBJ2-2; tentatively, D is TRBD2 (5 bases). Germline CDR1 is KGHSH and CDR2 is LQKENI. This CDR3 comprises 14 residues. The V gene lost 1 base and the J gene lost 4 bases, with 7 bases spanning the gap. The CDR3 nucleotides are TGTGCCAGCTCACCACAGGAGGTCACCGGGGAGCTGTTTTTT. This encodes CASSPQEVTGELFF.

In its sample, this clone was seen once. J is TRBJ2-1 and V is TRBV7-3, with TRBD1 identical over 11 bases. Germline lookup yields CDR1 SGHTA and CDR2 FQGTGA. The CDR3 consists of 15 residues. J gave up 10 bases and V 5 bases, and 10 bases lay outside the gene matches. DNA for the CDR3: TGTGCCAGCAGCCCCGGACAGGGGGCGTTTGGCGAGCAGTTCTTC. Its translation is CASSPGQGAFGEQFF. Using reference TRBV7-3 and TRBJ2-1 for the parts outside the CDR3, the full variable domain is GAGVSQTPSNKVTEKGKYVELRCDPISGHTALYWYRQSLGQGPEFLIYFQGTGAADDSGLPNDRFFAVRPEGSVSTLKIQRTERGDSAVYLCASSPGQGAFGEQFFGPGTRLTVL.

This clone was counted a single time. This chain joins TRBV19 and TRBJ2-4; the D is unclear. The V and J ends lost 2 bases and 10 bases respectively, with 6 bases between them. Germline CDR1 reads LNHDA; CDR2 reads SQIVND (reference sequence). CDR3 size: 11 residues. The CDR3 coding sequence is TGTGCCAGTAGTATATCCCAGATTCAGTACTTC. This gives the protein CASSISQIQYF.

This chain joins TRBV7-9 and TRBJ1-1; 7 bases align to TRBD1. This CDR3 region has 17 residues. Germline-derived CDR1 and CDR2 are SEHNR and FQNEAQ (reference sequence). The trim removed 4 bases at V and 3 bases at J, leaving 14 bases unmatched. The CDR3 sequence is CASSYDIWAQGDTEAFF. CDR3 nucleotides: TGTGCCAGCAGCTACGACATTTGGGCCCAGGGGGACACTGAAGCTTTCTTT. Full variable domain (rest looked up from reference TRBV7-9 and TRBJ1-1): DTGVSQNPRHKITKRGQNVTFRCDPISEHNRLYWYRQTLGQGPEFLTYFQNEAQLEKSRLLSDRFSAERPKGSFSTLEIQRTEQGDSAMYLCASSYDIWAQGDTEAFFGQGTRLTVV.

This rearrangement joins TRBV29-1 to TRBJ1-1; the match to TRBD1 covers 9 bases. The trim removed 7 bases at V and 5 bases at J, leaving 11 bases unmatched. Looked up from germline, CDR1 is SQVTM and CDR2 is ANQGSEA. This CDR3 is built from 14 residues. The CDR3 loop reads CSATQQGAATEAFF. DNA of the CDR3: TGCAGCGCCACCCAACAGGGGGCGGCAACTGAAGCTTTCTTT.

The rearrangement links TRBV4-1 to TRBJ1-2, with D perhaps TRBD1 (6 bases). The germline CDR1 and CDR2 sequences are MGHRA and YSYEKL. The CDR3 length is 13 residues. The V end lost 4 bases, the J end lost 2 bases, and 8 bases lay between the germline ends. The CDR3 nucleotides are TGCGCCAGCAGCCGCCAGGGGAACTATGGCTACACCTTC. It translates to CASSRQGNYGYTF.

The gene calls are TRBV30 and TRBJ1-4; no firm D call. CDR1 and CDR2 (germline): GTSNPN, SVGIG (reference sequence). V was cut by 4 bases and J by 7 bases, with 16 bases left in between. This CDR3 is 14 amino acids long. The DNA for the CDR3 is TGTGCCTGGACTCAGTCGCGGGTCGGTGAAAAACTGTTTTTT. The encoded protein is CAWTQSRVGEKLFF.

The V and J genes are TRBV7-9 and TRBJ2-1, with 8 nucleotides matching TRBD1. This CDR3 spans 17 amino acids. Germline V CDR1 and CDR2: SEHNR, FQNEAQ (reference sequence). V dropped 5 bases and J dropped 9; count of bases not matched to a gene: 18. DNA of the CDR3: TGTGCCAGCAGCCAACAGGGGGTTCGGGACCACTATCGTGAGCAGTTCTTC. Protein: CASSQQGVRDHYREQFF.

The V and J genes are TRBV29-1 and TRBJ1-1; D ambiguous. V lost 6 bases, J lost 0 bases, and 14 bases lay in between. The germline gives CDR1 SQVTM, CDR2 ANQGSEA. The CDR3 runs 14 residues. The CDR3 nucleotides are TGCAGCGTGGCCCGCAACCCAATGAACACTGAAGCTTTCTTT. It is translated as CSVARNPMNTEAFF.